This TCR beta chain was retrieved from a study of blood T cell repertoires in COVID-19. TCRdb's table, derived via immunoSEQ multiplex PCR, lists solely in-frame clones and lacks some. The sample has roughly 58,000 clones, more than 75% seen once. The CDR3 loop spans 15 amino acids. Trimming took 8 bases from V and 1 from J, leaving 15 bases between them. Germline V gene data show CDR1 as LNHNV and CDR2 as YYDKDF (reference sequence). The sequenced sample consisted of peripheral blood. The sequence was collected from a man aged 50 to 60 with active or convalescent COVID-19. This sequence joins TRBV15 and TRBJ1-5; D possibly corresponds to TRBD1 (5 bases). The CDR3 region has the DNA TGTGCCACCGCCCCAGGGCAATTGAGCAATCAGCCCCAGCATTTT. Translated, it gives CATAPGQLSNQPQHF.